This T cell receptor beta chain was captured by sequencing in a study of T cells after yellow fever vaccination (dated by TCRdb to 2018 to 2020). About the investigation overall: The SMART-Seq v4 Ultra Low Input RNA kit was used to prepare libraries from fractions with low cell numbers. To track T-cell clones before and after primary and booster YFV17D yellow fever vaccination, bulk TCR alpha and beta repertoires were sequenced longitudinally. The cohort comprised two healthy male donors, one aged 18 to 30 and one aged 30 to 40 years. Blood was drawn at multiple timepoints before and after primary and secondary immunization, with bulk PBMC replicates and cell subsets isolated. The study at large found these results: A small fraction of clonotypes showed up in both the CD4 and CD8 compartments, probably as a result of convergent recombination. FACS-sorted repertoires could contain abundant contaminating clonotypes from the bulk population, so computational filtering was required. Compared with the primary T-cell response, the secondary T-cell response was faster but weaker, reaching its peak on day 5 rather than on day 15. After the booster, most clones that had expanded after primary vaccination were detected again (approximately 95% of CD4 and around nine tenths of CD8), suggesting broad maintenance of memory. The study included only two donors, which limits how far the findings can be generalized.

The treatment or condition label on this specimen signifies: live attenuated yellow fever vaccine strain. PBMCs were isolated from peripheral blood using a standard Ficoll-Paque protocol. Dynabeads CD4 and CD8 positive selection kits were used to isolate the CD4 and CD8 T-cell fractions. TriZol was used to extract RNA from bulk PBMCs, CD4 and CD8 fractions, and dextramer-positive and dextramer-negative fractions. Sequencing used an Illumina NovaSeq 6000. TCR cDNA was synthesized by 5'RACE template switching, which introduced a universal primer site and unique molecular identifiers. Priming of cDNA synthesis was performed from both the TCR alpha and TCR beta constant segments. Library amplification involved two PCR steps, and the second step added sample barcodes and sequencing adapters. Libraries were sequenced on Illumina HiSeq 2500 (2x100 bp) or NovaSeq (2x150 bp). Under the source paper's analysis protocol: MIGEC handled demultiplexing of reads and collapsing into UMI consensus sequences, while MiXCR performed V(D)J alignment. Clonotypes responding to the vaccine were identified with edgeR on replicate PBMC samples, with the criteria of FDR below 0.01 and a log2 fold change above 5 up to day 15. Bulk clonotypes were assigned CD4 or CD8 identity according to which sequenced CD4 or CD8 repertoire held them at higher abundance. Through fastp at Q25 and MiXCR, TCRdb rebuilt clones from the public reads, retaining in-frame beta chains. Rows matching on CDR3 protein sequence are summarized as one entry with the most common DNA and genes. The authors' filters were not applied to this entry. Recorded for this sample are about 300,000 distinct CDR3 sequences; about 10% of them occurred a single time. The ten largest clones represent about 3% of the sample.

Spanning cysteine to phenylalanine, the CDR3 consists of 14 amino acids. Only the CDR3 portion is preserved as DNA: 42 bases, with reading frame beginning at the first base. V and J lose 8 bases and 6 bases, and a span of 16 bases separates them. The germline V gene sets CDR1 to MNHEY and CDR2 to SVGAGI. To note about this clonotype: Its target antigen remains unknown. Per-nucleotide qualities are absent, and no much larger clonotype sits a single base away.

The material sequenced was CD4+ T cells sorted from PBMCs, taken 5 days after the yellow fever booster vaccination. The source of this sequence is a man younger than 35 who received the YFV17D yellow fever vaccine. The V gene is TRBV6-5 and the J gene is TRBJ1-4; no D segment can be confidently identified. The DNA is TGTGCCAGCGCGCGGACGAAGTGGGATGAAAAACTGTTTTTT. It encodes CASARTKWDEKLFF.